Below are 6 T cell receptor beta chains sequenced from a single sample in a study of human T cells and chemical hapten exposure. This sample's time point: patch test 1, 2 weeks after DPC sensitization. The treatment is: therapeutic diphenylcyclopropenone sensitization with weekly scalp DPC. TCRdb redid the calling of the RACE reads with MiXCR, one entry per CDR3 protein. The sample holds approximately 49,000 distinct CDR3 sequences, around 9.3% seen once. Here the sequenced sample was whole blood, taken in connection with sensitization to the hapten diphenylcyclopropenone (DPC). These receptors originate from a woman aged 45 to 65 with alopecia areata. Some clones in this sample may be carry-over from other donors' samples.

This clonotype was detected a few times. The chain uses TRBV30 and TRBJ1-5; 7 positions match TRBD1. The CDR3 contains 13 residues. Per germline, CDR1 GTSNPN and CDR2 SVGIG (reference sequence). J lost 5 bases, V lost 2 bases, and 3 bases had no gene match. CDR3 coding DNA: TGTGCCTGGAGTTTCGACAGGGATCAGCCCCAGCATTTT. This translates into CAWSFDRDQPQHF.

The chain employs TRBV18 and TRBJ2-1; 8 bases agree with TRBD1. The CDR3 runs to 15 residues. V dropped 5 bases and J dropped 6; count of bases not matched to a gene: 9. The germline CDR1 and CDR2 sequences are KGHSH and LQKENI. The CDR3 is CASSVRTGKGNEQFF. The CDR3 DNA is TGTGCCAGCTCAGTACGGACAGGGAAGGGCAATGAGCAGTTCTTC.

This clonotype was observed a few times. The genes are TRBV12-3 or TRBV12-4 and TRBJ2-2; 7 bases agree with TRBD1. The ends lost 3 bases at V and 5 bases at J; junction bases unmatched: 12. The length of the CDR3 is 17 residues. The CDR3 sequence: CASSLRGGARETGELFF. The DNA of the CDR3 is TGTGCCAGCAGTTTGAGAGGGGGCGCACGGGAAACCGGGGAGCTGTTTTTT.

This clonotype has a count of ten or more. This chain uses TRBV5-5 with TRBJ2-7; possible D gene TRBD1, 6 bases. This CDR3 is built from 15 residues. Trimming shortened V by 3 bases and J by 5 bases, and 18 bases separated the two germline ends. Germline-derived CDR1 and CDR2 are SGHKS and YYEKEE (reference sequence). The CDR3 bases are TGTGCCAGCAGCTCCATGGGCAGGGGCGCCAACGAGCAGTACTTC. Protein sequence: CASSSMGRGANEQYF.

The sample holds many counts of this clonotype. CDR3 loop: CASSRGASNYEQYF. The CDR3 DNA sequence: TGTGCCAGCTCACGCGGGGCCAGCAATTACGAGCAGTACTTC. The gene calls are TRBV18 and TRBJ2-7; a weak D match, TRBD2 (6 bases). Germline V lookup: CDR1 KGHSH, CDR2 LQKENI. Trimming removed 4 bases from V and 4 bases from J, with 14 bases in between. The CDR3 spans 14 residues.

This clonotype rates as medium-sized. The rearrangement uses TRBV19 and TRBJ2-6; tentatively, D is TRBD1 or TRBD2 (6 bases each). The CDR3 totals 15 residues. Germline V CDR1 and CDR2: LNHDA, SQIVND (reference sequence). Trimming pared 4 bases from V and 0 bases from J, leaving 7 bases between. CDR3 coding DNA: TGTGCCAGTAGTACGGGGGCCTCTGGGGCCAACGTCCTGACTTTC. Translated: CASSTGASGANVLTF.